This TCR beta chain stems from a study of Ad26.COV2.S vaccination and SARS-CoV-2 variants. About the research overall: This donor came from the COV1001 trial of Ad26.COV2.S. Study results and caveats: A substantial breadth of spike-specific CD8+ and CD4+ T cell responses after vaccination has been reported.

The data were produced by immunoSEQ multiplex PCR, yet TCRdb's version contains in-frame clones alone and is incomplete. The sample lists around 300,000 clones; less than 90% were seen once. Treatment indicated: roughly 19 received Ad26.COV2.S at low or high dose, single or two shots; about five received placebo; per-sample allocation not given. Sampling took place 63 days after the first vaccine or placebo injection. The CDR3 extends over 11 amino acids. CDR1 is SEHNR, CDR2 FQNEAQ, per germline (reference sequence). The V and J ends lost 2 bases and 5 bases respectively, with 3 bases between them. Notes on this clone: Its antigen is not known.

The rearrangement links TRBV7-9 to TRBJ2-5; D call uncertain. Here the sequenced sample was peripheral blood, taken in a trial of Ad26.COV2.S vaccine versus placebo. The sequence was collected from a person between 18 and 60 years old who received the Ad26.COV2.S COVID-19 vaccine or a placebo. This chain's CDR3 is CASSLSETQYF. CDR3 coding DNA: TGTGCCAGCAGCTTAAGTGAGACCCAGTACTTC.